Below are 22 T cell receptor beta chains sequenced from a single sample in a study of Ad26.COV2.S vaccination and SARS-CoV-2 variants. Treatment denoted: about 20 received Ad26.COV2.S at low or high dose, single or two shots; about 5 received placebo; per-sample allocation not given. Day 63 after the first vaccine or placebo injection was the time point for sampling. Only in-frame clones appear in the TCRdb table, and some are missing; sequencing was by immunoSEQ multiplex PCR. The table includes 410,000 or so clones, roughly 90% detected once. The source material was peripheral blood, sampled in a trial of Ad26.COV2.S vaccine versus placebo. These receptors came from a person between 18 and 65 years old who received the Ad26.COV2.S COVID-19 vaccine or a placebo.

This chain connects TRBV6-6 to TRBJ1-4; no clear D gene. This CDR3 has 16 amino acids. The V gene lost 6 bases and the J gene lost 7 bases, with 21 bases spanning the gap. Germline-derived CDR1 and CDR2 are MNHNY and SVGAGI (reference sequence). The CDR3 DNA is TGTGCCAGCAGAAGGATGAGCGGGGTTCTAAGTGAAAAACTGTTTTTT. It codes for CASRRMSGVLSEKLFF.

The chain recombines TRBV27 with TRBJ2-3, with D tentatively TRBD2 (6 bases). This CDR3 comprises 16 residues. V was clipped by 4 bases and J by 1 base, with 15 bases between them. Germline values: CDR1 MNHEY, CDR2 SMNVEV (reference sequence). The CDR3 reads CASSSFSGTGTDTQYF. The CDR3 nucleotides read TGTGCCAGCAGTTCCTTTAGCGGAACAGGCACAGATACGCAGTATTTT.

V is TRBV11-3 and J is TRBJ1-3; 9 bases fit TRBD1. The J segment lost 7 bases and the V segment lost 4 bases, leaving 8 bases of the junction unmatched. Germline assignment: CDR1 SGHNT and CDR2 YENEEA. The CDR3 consists of 15 residues. The CDR3 DNA reads TGTGCCAGCAGCTACTTCGGGACAGGGAAGAACACCATATATTTT. Translation: CASSYFGTGKNTIYF.

The rearrangement joins TRBV11-2 to TRBJ2-1; 8 nucleotides align to TRBD2. V trimming: 4 bases; J trimming: 6 bases; junction bases outside the gene matches: 11. Germline V gene data show CDR1 as SGHAT and CDR2 as FQNNGV. CDR3 length: 16 residues. This CDR3 reads CASSSNLAGSTNEQFF. The CDR3 bases are TGTGCCAGCAGCTCTAATTTAGCGGGATCGACCAATGAGCAGTTCTTC.

The rearrangement joins TRBV11-2 to TRBJ1-1; no firm D call. With 4 bases removed from V and 6 bases from J, the gap between germline ends came to 15 bases. The CDR3 is 14 residues long. Germline V gene sequence: CDR1 SGHAT, CDR2 FQNNGV. The CDR3 sequence: CASSSFSGVAEAFF. The CDR3 nucleotides are TGTGCCAGCAGCTCGTTTTCAGGAGTGGCTGAAGCTTTCTTT.

The V and J genes are TRBV14 and TRBJ2-7; D gene unclear. V shed 5 bases and J shed 0 bases, with 14 bases lying between them. This CDR3 region has 15 residues. Germline V gives CDR1 SGHDN, CDR2 FVKESK. The CDR3 reads CASSESGAYSYEQYF. CDR3 DNA: TGTGCCAGCAGCGAATCAGGAGCCTACTCCTACGAGCAGTACTTC.

CDR3: CASGQLAGGYNEQFF. DNA for the CDR3: TGTGCCAGCGGACAACTAGCGGGAGGGTACAATGAGCAGTTCTTC. The chain combines TRBV9 with TRBJ2-1, with 13 bases aligning to TRBD2. The CDR3 consists of 15 residues. Germline V gives CDR1 SGDLS, CDR2 YYNGEE. V lost 7 bases and J lost 4; bases outside the gene matches: 5.

The rearrangement uses TRBV6-2 or TRBV6-3 and TRBJ2-7, with TRBD2 matching over 9 bases. Per the germline V gene, CDR1 is MNHEY and CDR2 is SVGEGT. The trim removed 1 base at V and 4 bases at J, leaving 5 bases unmatched. There are 15 residues in the CDR3. Here the CDR3 DNA reads TGTGCCAGCAGTTACTTCGGGACTAGCAAGTACGAGCAGTACTTC. It specifies CASSYFGTSKYEQYF.

The chain is built from TRBV6-2 or TRBV6-3 and TRBJ2-5; 13 bases are shared with TRBD2. Germline CDR1 is MNHEY and CDR2 is SVGEGT. Trimming took 5 bases from V and 5 from J; bases not matched to a gene: 5. This CDR3 comprises 15 residues. The CDR3 coding sequence is TGTGCCAGCAGTAGGACACTAGCGGGAGGGGAGACCCAGTACTTC. Residues: CASSRTLAGGETQYF.

The chain uses TRBV9 and TRBJ1-5, with a possible D match to TRBD1 (5 bases). V was trimmed by 4 bases and J by 3 bases, leaving 8 bases between them. The CDR3 is 13 amino acids. Germline V gene lookup returns CDR1 SGDLS and CDR2 YYNGEE. CDR3 nucleotide sequence: TGTGCCAGCAGCCCAGGGCTCAATCAGCCCCAGCATTTT. It specifies CASSPGLNQPQHF.

The V gene is TRBV30, the J gene TRBJ2-7; 7 nucleotides line up with TRBD1. The CDR3 has 16 amino acids. The germline CDR1 and CDR2 sequences are GTSNPN and SVGIG (reference sequence). J lost 1 base, V lost 4 bases, and 13 bases had no gene match. The CDR3 region has the DNA TGTGCCTGGACTAAAGGTCGACAGGGCTCTTCCTACGAGCAGTACTTC. It encodes CAWTKGRQGSSYEQYF.

Details on this clone: The sample carries other DNA sequences with the same CDR3. This chain joins TRBV9 and TRBJ2-3, with D hard to call. This CDR3 region has 13 residues. Germline lookup yields CDR1 SGDLS and CDR2 YYNGEE. Between the trimmed V and J ends, which lost 0 bases and 2 bases, there was a span of 4 bases. CDR3: CASSVGSTDTQYF. Written as DNA, the CDR3 is TGTGCCAGCAGCGTAGGGTCCACAGATACGCAGTATTTT.

The chain joins TRBV5-4 to TRBJ1-2; 11 positions match TRBD1. Germline V gives CDR1 SGHNT, CDR2 YYREEE (reference sequence). The trim removed 4 bases at V and 6 bases at J, leaving 5 bases unmatched. This CDR3 has 14 residues. The CDR3 spells CASSRTGGADGYTF. The CDR3 coding sequence is TGTGCCAGCAGCCGGACAGGGGGCGCGGATGGCTACACCTTC.

CDR3 residues: CATTPGTVPPPNYGYTF. CDR3 coding DNA: TGTGCCACCACCCCCGGGACAGTACCTCCGCCTAACTATGGCTACACCTTC. The chain carries TRBV15 and TRBJ1-2; 7 nucleotides match TRBD1. Germline-derived CDR1 and CDR2 are LNHNV and YYDKDF (reference sequence). J was trimmed by 0 bases and V by 7 bases; bases with no gene match: 14. The CDR3 has 17 amino acids.

The chain joins TRBV11-2 to TRBJ2-1; 7 bases fit TRBD2. The CDR3 totals 19 residues. J lost 1 base, V lost 4 bases, and 16 bases had no gene match. Germline V gives CDR1 SGHAT, CDR2 FQNNGV. CDR3 sequence: CASSSGWEGRGGSYNEQFF. CDR3 DNA: TGTGCCAGCAGCTCTGGCTGGGAGGGGCGCGGTGGATCCTACAATGAGCAGTTCTTC.

In this sample, this clone turned up once. The CDR3 region has the DNA TGTGCCAGCTCACCAATGGACAGGCAAGAGACCCAGTACTTC. Encoded protein: CASSPMDRQETQYF. The rearrangement links TRBV18 to TRBJ2-5; 7 bases match TRBD1. Germline V lookup: CDR1 KGHSH, CDR2 LQKENI. The CDR3 sequence is 14 residues long. V was pared by 2 bases and J by 2 bases, with 2 bases of the junction left unmatched. The whole variable domain, filled in from reference TRBV18 and TRBJ2-5, reads NAGVMQNPRHLVRRRGQEARLRCSPMKGHSHVYWYRQLPEEGLKFMVYLQKENIIDESGMPKERFSAEFPKEGPSILRIQQVVRGDSAAYFCASSPMDRQETQYFGPGTRLLVL.

The DNA for the CDR3 is TGTGCCAGTAGTATAAAAGCTCAGAGCACAGATACGCAGTATTTT. Translating it yields CASSIKAQSTDTQYF. This chain joins TRBV19 and TRBJ2-3; no clear D. Trimming shortened V by 2 bases and J by 0 bases, and 9 bases separated the two germline ends. This CDR3 is 15 amino acids long. Germline V gene data show CDR1 as LNHDA and CDR2 as SQIVND (reference sequence).

The rearrangement uses TRBV6-2 or TRBV6-3 and TRBJ2-2; the D gene is possibly TRBD2 (6 bases). CDR1 and CDR2 from the germline V gene are MNHEY and SVGEGT. The CDR3 totals 16 residues. Deletions cut 3 bases from V and 1 base from J, with 12 bases between. In DNA form, the CDR3 reads TGTGCCAGCAGTTATTTTGGAGGGGAGAACACCGGGGAGCTGTTTTTT. This encodes CASSYFGGENTGELFF.

The chain has TRBV24-1 and TRBJ1-5; 10 bases agree with TRBD1. V dropped 5 bases and J dropped 0; count of bases not matched to a gene: 9. CDR1 KGHDR and CDR2 SFDVKD come from the germline V gene. The CDR3 spans 18 residues. CDR3 loop: CATSGGTGEIYSNQPQHF. The CDR3 DNA is TGTGCCACCAGTGGAGGGACAGGGGAAATCTATAGCAATCAGCCCCAGCATTTT.

The chain employs TRBV11-2 and TRBJ2-1, with TRBD2 matching 7 bases. The germline gives CDR1 SGHAT, CDR2 FQNNGV. V gave up 5 bases and J gave up 8 bases; unmatched junction bases: 15. This CDR3 region has 16 residues. This chain's CDR3 is CASSPIRGRAWYEQFF. CDR3 nucleotide sequence: TGTGCCAGCAGCCCCATACGTGGGAGGGCCTGGTATGAGCAGTTCTTC.

This clone was seen just once. This chain links TRBV28 with TRBJ1-3; D gene uncertain. Germline CDR1 and CDR2: MDHEN and SYDVKM. Between the trimmed V and J ends, which lost 8 bases and 1 base, there was a span of 9 bases. This CDR3 has 13 amino acids. Here the CDR3 reads CASAVSSGNTIYF. The CDR3 nucleotides read TGTGCCAGCGCAGTATCTTCTGGAAACACCATATATTTT.

This clone was counted a few times. The gene calls are TRBV7-9 and TRBJ2-7; perhaps TRBD2 as D (5 bases). The V and J ends lost 5 bases and 6 bases respectively, with 20 bases between them. The CDR3 spans 15 residues. Germline values: CDR1 SEHNR, CDR2 FQNEAQ (reference sequence). CDR3: CASSPYTSHLGEQYF. DNA for the CDR3: TGTGCCAGCAGCCCCTATACTAGTCACCTCGGCGAGCAGTACTTC.